This T cell receptor (beta chain) was observed in a study of a mutant IDH1 vaccine in newly diagnosed glioma (dated by TCRdb to 2020 to 2023). Describing the broader study: Of the 25 to 40 treated patients, roughly 62% were male and about 40% were female, and the mean age was roughly 40 years. Before enrollment, patients had received standard therapy of radiotherapy alone, temozolomide alone, or radiochemotherapy with temozolomide; most received the combination. Peripheral blood was drawn at six visits: V03 (baseline), V05, V07, V10, V12 and V13. For exploratory analyses, around 26 treated patients had longitudinal TCRB deep sequencing done wherever samples were available. What the work shows at the level of the full study, not this receptor alone: Selection of PBMC samples for TCRB deep sequencing was based on availability. The authors noted that analyses of patient blood samples could not be reproduced because of sample limitations. Changes in the top peripheral T cell clonotypes picked up by TCRB sequencing did not appear to be linked to pseudoprogression. Across multiple MHC alleles, vaccine-induced immune responses were seen in roughly 93% of patients.

Notes on this clone: No cognate antigen has been identified for it. The sample holds no much larger clone one base away, and base qualities are not on file.

From the germline V gene, CDR1 is MNHEY and CDR2 is SVGAGI. The V end loses 0 bases and the J end loses 7 bases, and a stretch of 10 bases separates them. From its cysteine to its phenylalanine, the CDR3 spans 13 amino acids. Only the CDR3 portion is preserved as DNA: 39 bases, with reading frame beginning at the first base. The library was produced with the immunoSEQ multiplex PCR assay. Following the manufacturer's protocol, the hsTCRB Kit was used to amplify rearranged TCR beta chain sequences. An Illumina MiSeq was used to sequence the TCRB libraries. Per the source publication's procedure: The proprietary platform of the kit vendor was used for demultiplexing, trimming and gene mapping. Drawn from immuneACCESS, this table holds only the in-frame rearrangements with V and J called that TCRdb kept. Clones are partly lost; checked studies trace under half to an unresolved V gene and leave the rest unexplained. That table gives V, J and clone size, and the DNA gave D and trimming. The sample includes about 98,000 clones, with 80% to 90% observed a single time. In total, the top ten clones hold roughly 0.61% of the sample.

Per the publication, the time point label means: baseline, week 1 (first vaccination visit). The sample's treatment or condition label, in plain terms: pre-vaccination baseline after standard-of-care therapy. The donors had newly diagnosed IDH1-mutant astrocytomas of WHO grade 3 or 4 that showed loss of nuclear ATRX. The samples were drawn from NOA16, a multicentre, single-arm, open-label phase I trial in Germany that tested a mutant IDH1 peptide vaccine in humans for the first time. Visit V03 blood draws served as the baseline sample for immunogenicity testing. Genomic DNA for TCRB sequencing was isolated from EDTA blood with the DNeasy Blood and Tissue Kit.

This specimen was PBMCs, taken from a glioma patient treated with radiotherapy, temozolomide or both. The chain is encoded by TRBV6-5 joined to TRBJ2-7, with no confident D gene call. The clonotype comes from a woman aged 45-65 years with glioma. The bases read TGTGCCAGCAGTTACTCGATCGAGACGGAGCAGTACTTC. This encodes CASSYSIETEQYF.